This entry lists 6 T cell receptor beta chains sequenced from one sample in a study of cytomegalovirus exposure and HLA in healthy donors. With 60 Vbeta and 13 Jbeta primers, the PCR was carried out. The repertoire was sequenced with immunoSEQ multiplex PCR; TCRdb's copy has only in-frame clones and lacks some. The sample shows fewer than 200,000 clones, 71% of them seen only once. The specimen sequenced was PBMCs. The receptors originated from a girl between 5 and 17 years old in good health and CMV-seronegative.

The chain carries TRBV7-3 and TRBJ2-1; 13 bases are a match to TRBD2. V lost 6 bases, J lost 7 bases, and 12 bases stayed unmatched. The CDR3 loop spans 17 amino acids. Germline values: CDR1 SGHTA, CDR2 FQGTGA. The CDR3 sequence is CASRHVKTSGGRNEQFF. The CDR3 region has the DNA TGTGCCAGCAGACATGTTAAGACTAGCGGGGGGAGAAATGAGCAGTTCTTC.

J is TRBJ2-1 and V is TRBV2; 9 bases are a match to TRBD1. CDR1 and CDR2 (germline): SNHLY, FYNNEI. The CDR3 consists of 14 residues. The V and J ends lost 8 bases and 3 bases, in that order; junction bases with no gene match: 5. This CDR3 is CASYRGRSYNEQFF. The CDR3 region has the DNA TGTGCCAGCTACAGGGGGCGGAGCTACAATGAGCAGTTCTTC.

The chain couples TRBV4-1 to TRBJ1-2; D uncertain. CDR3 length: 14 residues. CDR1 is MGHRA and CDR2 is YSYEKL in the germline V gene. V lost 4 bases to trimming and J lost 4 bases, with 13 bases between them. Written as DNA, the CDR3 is TGCGCCAGCAGCCCCCAGCGCCTGGGCTATGGCTACACCTTC. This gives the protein CASSPQRLGYGYTF.

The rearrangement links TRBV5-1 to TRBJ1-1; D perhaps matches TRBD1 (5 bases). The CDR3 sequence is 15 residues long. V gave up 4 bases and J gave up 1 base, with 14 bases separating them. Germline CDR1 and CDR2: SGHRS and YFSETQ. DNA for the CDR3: TGCGCCAGCAGCCCGACCACAGGCTGGAACACTGAAGCTTTCTTT. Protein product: CASSPTTGWNTEAFF.

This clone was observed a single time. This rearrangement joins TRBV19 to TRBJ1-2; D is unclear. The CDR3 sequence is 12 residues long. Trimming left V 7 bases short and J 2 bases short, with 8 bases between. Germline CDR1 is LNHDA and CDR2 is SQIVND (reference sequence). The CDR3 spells CASTLPNYGYTF. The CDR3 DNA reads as TGTGCCAGTACACTTCCAAACTATGGCTACACCTTC.

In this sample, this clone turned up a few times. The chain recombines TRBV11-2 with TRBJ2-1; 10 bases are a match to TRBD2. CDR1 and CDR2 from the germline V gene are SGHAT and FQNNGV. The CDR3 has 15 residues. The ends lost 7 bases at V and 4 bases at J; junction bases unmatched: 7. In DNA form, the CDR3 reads TGTGCCAGCACCCACCAGCGGGGGGGTTACAATGAGCAGTTCTTC. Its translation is CASTHQRGGYNEQFF. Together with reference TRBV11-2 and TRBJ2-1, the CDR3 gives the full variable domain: EAGVAQSPRYKIIEKRQSVAFWCNPISGHATLYWYQQILGQGPKLLIQFQNNGVVDDSQLPKDRFSAERLKGVDSTLKIQPAKLEDSAVYLCASTHQRGGYNEQFFGPGTRLTVL.